This TCR beta chain appears in the sequencing data of a study of blood T cell repertoires in COVID-19. Study at large: Researchers got acute and convalescent COVID-19 samples from the United States, Italy and Spain.

Original handling: The assay estimated nucleated cells by amplifying reference gene primers. The table came from immunoSEQ multiplex PCR; TCRdb's copy has only in-frame clones and leaves some out. Clonal size and the V and J genes are those of that table, whereas D and trimming came from the DNA. The table records more than 85,000 clones, approximately 90% of them present only once. The length of the CDR3 is 15 residues. V shed 4 bases and J 9 bases; nucleotides not matched to a gene: 10. Germline assignment: CDR1 MDHEN and CDR2 SYDVKM. V and J are TRBV28 and TRBJ1-2; 11 bases agree with TRBD1. The TCR comes from a man between 65 and 80 years old with acute or convalescent COVID-19. Sequenced material: peripheral blood. The CDR3 loop is CASSSRTGGRGRYTF. As DNA, the CDR3 is TGTGCCAGCAGTTCTCGGACAGGGGGCCGTGGGCGCTACACCTTC.